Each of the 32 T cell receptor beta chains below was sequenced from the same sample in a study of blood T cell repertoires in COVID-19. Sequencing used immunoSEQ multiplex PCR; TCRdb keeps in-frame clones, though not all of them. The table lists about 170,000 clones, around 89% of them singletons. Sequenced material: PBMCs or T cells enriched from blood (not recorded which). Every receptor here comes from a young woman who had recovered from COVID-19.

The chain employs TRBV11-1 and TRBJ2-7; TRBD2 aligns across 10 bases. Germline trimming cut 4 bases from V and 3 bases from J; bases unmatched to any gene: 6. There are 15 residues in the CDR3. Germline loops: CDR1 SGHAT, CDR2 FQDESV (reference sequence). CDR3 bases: TGTGCCAGCAGCTCCGAGACTAGCGGGCGCTACGAGCAGTACTTC. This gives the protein CASSSETSGRYEQYF.

Written as DNA, the CDR3 is TGCGCCAGCAGCCCCGGGACACAAAGCACAGATACGCAGTATTTT. This encodes CASSPGTQSTDTQYF. The V call is TRBV5-1, the J call TRBJ2-3, with D possibly TRBD1 on 6 matching bases. The CDR3 runs to 15 residues. The V end lost 4 bases, the J end lost 0 bases, and 12 bases lay between the germline ends. CDR1 and CDR2 from the germline V gene are SGHRS and YFSETQ.

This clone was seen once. CDR3 coding DNA: TGTGCCAGCAGTACCTGGACTAGCCGTGGGGATGAGCAGTTCTTC. Translating gives CASSTWTSRGDEQFF. The chain recombines TRBV6-2 or TRBV6-3 with TRBJ2-1; 8 bases map to TRBD2. Germline CDR1 MNHEY, CDR2 SVGEGT. The length of the CDR3 is 15 residues. Trimming at V came to 5 bases and at J to 8 bases, leaving 11 bases not matched to a gene.

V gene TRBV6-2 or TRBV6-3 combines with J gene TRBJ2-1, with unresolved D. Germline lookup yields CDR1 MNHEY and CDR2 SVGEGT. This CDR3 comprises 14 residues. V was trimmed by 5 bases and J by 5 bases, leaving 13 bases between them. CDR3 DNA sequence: TGTGCCAGCAGTAACTACCGAGAGAACAATGAGCAGTTCTTC. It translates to CASSNYRENNEQFF.

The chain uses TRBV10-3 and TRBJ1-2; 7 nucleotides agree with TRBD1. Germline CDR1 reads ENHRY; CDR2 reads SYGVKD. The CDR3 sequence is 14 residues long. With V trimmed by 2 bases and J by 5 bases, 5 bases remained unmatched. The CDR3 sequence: CAISERTGVYGYTF. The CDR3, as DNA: TGTGCCATCAGTGAGCGAACAGGGGTTTATGGCTACACCTTC.

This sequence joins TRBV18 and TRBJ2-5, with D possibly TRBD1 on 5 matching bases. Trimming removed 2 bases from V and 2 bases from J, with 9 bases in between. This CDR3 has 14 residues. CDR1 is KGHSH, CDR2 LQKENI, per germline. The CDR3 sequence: CASSPRTRQETQYF. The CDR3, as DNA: TGTGCCAGCTCACCAAGGACAAGACAAGAGACCCAGTACTTC.

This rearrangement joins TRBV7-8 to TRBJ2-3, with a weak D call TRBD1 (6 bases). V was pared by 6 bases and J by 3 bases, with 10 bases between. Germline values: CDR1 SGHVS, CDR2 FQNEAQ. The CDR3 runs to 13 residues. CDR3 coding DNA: TGTGCCAGCAGGGAAACAGGGACAGATACGCAGTATTTT. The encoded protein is CASRETGTDTQYF.

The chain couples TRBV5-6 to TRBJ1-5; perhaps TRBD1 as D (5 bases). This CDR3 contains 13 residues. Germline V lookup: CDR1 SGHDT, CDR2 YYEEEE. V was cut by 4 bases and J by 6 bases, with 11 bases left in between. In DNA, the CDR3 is TGTGCCAGCAGCCCGGGAGGGGTTCAGCCCCAGCATTTT. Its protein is CASSPGGVQPQHF.

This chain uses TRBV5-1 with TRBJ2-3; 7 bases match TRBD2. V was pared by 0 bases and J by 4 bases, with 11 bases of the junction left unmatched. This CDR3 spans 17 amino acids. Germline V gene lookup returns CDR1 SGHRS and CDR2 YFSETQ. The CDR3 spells CASSLGGALAGADTQYF. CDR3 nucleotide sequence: TGCGCCAGCAGCTTGGGAGGGGCTTTAGCGGGCGCAGATACGCAGTATTTT.

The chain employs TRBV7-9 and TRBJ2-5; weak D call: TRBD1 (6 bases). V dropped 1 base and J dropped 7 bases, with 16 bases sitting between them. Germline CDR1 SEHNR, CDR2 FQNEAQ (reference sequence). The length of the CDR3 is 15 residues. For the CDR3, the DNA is TGTGCCAGCAGCTTAGTGTCAGGGGCGGTTGGGACCCAGTACTTC. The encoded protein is CASSLVSGAVGTQYF.

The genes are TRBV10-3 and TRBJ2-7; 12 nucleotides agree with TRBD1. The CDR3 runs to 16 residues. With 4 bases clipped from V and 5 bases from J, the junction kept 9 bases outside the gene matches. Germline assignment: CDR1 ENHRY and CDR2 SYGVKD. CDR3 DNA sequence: TGTGCCATCAGTGGGGGACAGGGGGCAATTCGGGACGAGCAGTACTTC. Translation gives CAISGGQGAIRDEQYF.

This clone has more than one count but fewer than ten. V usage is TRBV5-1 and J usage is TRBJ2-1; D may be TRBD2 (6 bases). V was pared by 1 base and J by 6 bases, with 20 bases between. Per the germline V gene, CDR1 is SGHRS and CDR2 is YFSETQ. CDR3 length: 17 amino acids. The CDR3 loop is CASSLLVRAGSGNEQFF. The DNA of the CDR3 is TGCGCCAGCAGCTTGTTAGTTAGGGCGGGATCGGGCAATGAGCAGTTCTTC.

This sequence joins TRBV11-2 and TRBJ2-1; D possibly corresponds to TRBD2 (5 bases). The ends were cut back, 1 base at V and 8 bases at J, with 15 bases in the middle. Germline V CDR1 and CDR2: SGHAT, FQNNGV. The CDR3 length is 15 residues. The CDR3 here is CASSLGFEGFYEQFF. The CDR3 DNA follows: TGTGCCAGCAGCTTAGGTTTCGAGGGTTTTTATGAGCAGTTCTTC. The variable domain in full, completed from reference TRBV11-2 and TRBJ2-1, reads EAGVAQSPRYKIIEKRQSVAFWCNPISGHATLYWYQQILGQGPKLLIQFQNNGVVDDSQLPKDRFSAERLKGVDSTLKIQPAKLEDSAVYLCASSLGFEGFYEQFFGPGTRLTVL.

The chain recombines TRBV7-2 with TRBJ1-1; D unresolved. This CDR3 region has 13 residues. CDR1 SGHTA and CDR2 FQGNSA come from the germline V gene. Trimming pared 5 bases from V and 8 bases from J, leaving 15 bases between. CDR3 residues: CASSHGRGVEAFF. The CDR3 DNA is TGTGCCAGCAGCCACGGTCGGGGTGTAGAAGCTTTCTTT. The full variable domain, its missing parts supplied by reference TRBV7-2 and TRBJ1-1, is GAGVSQSPSNKVTEKGKDVELRCDPISGHTALYWYRQSLGQGLEFLIYFQGNSAPDKSGLPSDRFSAERTGGSVSTLTIQRTQQEDSAVYLCASSHGRGVEAFFGQGTRLTVV.

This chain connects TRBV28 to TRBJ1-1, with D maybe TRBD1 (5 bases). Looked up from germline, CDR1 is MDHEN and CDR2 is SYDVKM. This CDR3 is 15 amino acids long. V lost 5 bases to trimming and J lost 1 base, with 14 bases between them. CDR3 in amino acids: CASSPRGRRNTEAFF. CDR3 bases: TGTGCCAGCAGTCCCCGGGGGAGACGGAACACTGAAGCTTTCTTT.

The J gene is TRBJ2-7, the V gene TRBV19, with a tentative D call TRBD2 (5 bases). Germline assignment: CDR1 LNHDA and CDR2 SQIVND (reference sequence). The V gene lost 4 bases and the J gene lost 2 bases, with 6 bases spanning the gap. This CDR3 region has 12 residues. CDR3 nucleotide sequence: TGTGCCAGTAGTACCGGGACCTACGAGCAGTACTTC. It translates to CASSTGTYEQYF.

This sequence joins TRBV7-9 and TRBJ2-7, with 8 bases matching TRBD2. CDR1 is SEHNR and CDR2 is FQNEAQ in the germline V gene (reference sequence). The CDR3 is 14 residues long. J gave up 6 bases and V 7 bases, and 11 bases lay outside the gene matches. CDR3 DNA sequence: TGTGCCAGCAAAGAGTTAGCGGGGAGAGGCGAGCAGTACTTC. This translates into CASKELAGRGEQYF.

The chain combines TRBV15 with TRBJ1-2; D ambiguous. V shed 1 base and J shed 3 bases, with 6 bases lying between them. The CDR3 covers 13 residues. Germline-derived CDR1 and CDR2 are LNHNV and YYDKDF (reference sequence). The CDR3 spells CATSRGADYGYTF. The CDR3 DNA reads TGTGCCACCAGCAGAGGGGCAGACTATGGCTACACCTTC.

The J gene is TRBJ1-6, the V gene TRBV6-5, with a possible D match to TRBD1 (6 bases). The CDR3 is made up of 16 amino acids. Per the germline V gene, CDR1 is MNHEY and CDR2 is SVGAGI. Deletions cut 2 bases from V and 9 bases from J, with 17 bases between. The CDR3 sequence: CASSYLPGETLSPLHF. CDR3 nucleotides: TGTGCCAGCAGTTACCTCCCAGGGGAAACCCTTTCACCCCTCCACTTT.

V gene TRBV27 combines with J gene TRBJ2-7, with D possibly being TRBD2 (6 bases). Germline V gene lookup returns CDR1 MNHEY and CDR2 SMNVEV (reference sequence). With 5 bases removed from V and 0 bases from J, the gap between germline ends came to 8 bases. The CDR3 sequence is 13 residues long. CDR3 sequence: CASSTGLSYEQYF. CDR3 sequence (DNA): TGTGCCAGCAGTACGGGACTCTCCTACGAGCAGTACTTC.

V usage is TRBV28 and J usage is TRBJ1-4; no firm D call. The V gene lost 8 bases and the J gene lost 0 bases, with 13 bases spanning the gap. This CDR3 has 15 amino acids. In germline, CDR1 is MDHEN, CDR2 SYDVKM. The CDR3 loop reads CASQQWQATNEKLFF. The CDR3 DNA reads TGTGCCAGCCAACAATGGCAGGCAACTAATGAAAAACTGTTTTTT. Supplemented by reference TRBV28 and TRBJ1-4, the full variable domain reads DVKVTQSSRYLVKRTGEKVFLECVQDMDHENMFWYRQDPGLGLRLIYFSYDVKMKEKGDIPEGYSVSREKKERFSLILESASTNQTSMYLCASQQWQATNEKLFFGSGTQLSVL.

For the CDR3, the DNA is TGTGCCAGCAGTCCTATTTCCATGAACACTGAAGCTTTCTTT. This encodes CASSPISMNTEAFF. The chain couples TRBV27 to TRBJ1-1, with D unresolved. Per germline, CDR1 MNHEY and CDR2 SMNVEV (reference sequence). V was clipped by 5 bases and J by 0 bases, with 10 bases between them. The CDR3 is 14 amino acids.

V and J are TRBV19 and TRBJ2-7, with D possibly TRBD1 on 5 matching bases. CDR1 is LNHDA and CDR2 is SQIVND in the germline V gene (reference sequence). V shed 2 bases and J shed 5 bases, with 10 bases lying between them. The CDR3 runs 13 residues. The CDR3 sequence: CASSILQGNEQYF. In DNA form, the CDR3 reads TGTGCCAGTAGTATACTGCAGGGAAACGAGCAGTACTTC.

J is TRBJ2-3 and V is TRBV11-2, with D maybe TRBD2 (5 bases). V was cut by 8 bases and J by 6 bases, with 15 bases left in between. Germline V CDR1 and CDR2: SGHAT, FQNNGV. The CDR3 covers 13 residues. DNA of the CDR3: TGTGCCAGCTTAGCGTCACCTTTCGATACGCAGTATTTT. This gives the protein CASLASPFDTQYF.

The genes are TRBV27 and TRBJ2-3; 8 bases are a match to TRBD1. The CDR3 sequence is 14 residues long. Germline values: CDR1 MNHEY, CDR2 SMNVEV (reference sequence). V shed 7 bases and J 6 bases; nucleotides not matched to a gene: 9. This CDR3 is CASMGTGRPDTQYF. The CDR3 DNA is TGTGCCAGCATGGGGACAGGAAGGCCGGATACGCAGTATTTT.

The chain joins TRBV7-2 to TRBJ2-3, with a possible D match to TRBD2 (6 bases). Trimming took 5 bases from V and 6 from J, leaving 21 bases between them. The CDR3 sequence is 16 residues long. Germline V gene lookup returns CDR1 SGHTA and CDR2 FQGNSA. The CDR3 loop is CASSLETSSISDTQYF. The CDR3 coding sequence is TGTGCCAGCAGCCTGGAGACTAGTAGCATTTCTGATACGCAGTATTTT.

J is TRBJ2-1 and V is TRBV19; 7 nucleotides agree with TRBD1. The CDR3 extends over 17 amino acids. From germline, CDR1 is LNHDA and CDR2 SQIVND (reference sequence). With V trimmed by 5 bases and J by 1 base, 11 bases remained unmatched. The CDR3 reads CASSVIRDRQSYNEQFF. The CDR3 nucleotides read TGTGCCAGTAGTGTGATTCGGGACAGACAATCCTACAATGAGCAGTTCTTC.

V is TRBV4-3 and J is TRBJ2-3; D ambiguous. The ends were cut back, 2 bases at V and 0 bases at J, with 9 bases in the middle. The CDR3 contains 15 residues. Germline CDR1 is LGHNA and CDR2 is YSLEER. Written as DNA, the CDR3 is TGCGCCAGCAGCCAATCCAGGCAGAGCACAGATACGCAGTATTTT. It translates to CASSQSRQSTDTQYF.

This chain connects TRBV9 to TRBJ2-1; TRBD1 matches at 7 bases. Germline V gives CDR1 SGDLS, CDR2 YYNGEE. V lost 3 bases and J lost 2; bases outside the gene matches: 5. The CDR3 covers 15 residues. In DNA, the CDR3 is TGTGCCAGCAGCGCGACAGGGAAGACCTACAATGAGCAGTTCTTC. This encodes CASSATGKTYNEQFF.

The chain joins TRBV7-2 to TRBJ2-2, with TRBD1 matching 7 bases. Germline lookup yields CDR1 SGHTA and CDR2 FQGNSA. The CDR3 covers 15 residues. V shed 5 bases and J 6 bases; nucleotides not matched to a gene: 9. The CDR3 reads CASSPATGWAGELFF. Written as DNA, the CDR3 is TGTGCCAGCAGCCCAGCGACAGGGTGGGCCGGGGAGCTGTTTTTT.

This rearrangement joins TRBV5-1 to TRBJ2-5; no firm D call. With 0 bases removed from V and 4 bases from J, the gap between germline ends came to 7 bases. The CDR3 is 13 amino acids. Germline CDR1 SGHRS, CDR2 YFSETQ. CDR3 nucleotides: TGCGCCAGCAGCTTGGTGGTCAGAGAGACCCAGTACTTC. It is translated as CASSLVVRETQYF. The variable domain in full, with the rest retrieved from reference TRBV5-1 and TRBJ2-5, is KAGVTQTPRYLIKTRGQQVTLSCSPISGHRSVSWYQQTPGQGLQFLFEYFSETQRNKGNFPGRFSGRQFSNSRSEMNVSTLELGDSALYLCASSLVVRETQYFGPGTRLLVL.

CDR3 bases: TGTGCCAGCAGCTTAACACAGGGAAGCGGCTACACCTTC. It codes for CASSLTQGSGYTF. J is TRBJ1-2 and V is TRBV7-9; weak D call: TRBD1 (6 bases). V lost 2 bases, J lost 8 bases, and 12 bases lay in between. CDR1 and CDR2 (germline): SEHNR, FQNEAQ (reference sequence). The CDR3 length is 13 residues.